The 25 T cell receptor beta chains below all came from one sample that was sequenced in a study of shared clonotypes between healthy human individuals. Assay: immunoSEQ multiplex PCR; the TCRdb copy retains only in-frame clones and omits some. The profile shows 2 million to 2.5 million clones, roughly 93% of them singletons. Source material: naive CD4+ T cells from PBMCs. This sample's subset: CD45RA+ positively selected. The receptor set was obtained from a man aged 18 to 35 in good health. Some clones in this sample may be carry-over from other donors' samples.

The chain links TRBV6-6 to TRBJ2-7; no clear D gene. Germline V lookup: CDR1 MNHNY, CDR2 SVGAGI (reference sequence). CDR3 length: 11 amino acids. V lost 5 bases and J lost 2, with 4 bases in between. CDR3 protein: CASSVTYEQYF. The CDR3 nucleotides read TGTGCCAGCAGTGTTACCTACGAGCAGTACTTC.

The CDR3 region is CASSLGQGGPYEQYF. CDR3 coding DNA: TGCGCCAGCAGCTTGGGGCAGGGGGGCCCCTACGAGCAGTACTTC. The V call is TRBV5-1, the J call TRBJ2-7; possibly TRBD1 for D (7 bases). Trimming left V 0 bases short and J 2 bases short, with 12 bases between. Germline V lookup: CDR1 SGHRS, CDR2 YFSETQ. This CDR3 is 15 amino acids long.

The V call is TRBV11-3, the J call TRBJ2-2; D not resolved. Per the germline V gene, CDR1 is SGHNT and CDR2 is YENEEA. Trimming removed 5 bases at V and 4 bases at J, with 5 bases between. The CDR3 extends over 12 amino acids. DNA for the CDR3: TGTGCCAGCAGCCCCGCCACCGGGGAGCTGTTTTTT. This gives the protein CASSPATGELFF.

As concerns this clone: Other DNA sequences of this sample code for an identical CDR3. CDR3 bases: TGCGCCAGCAGCCCGGGACAGGCTAATGAAAAACTGTTTTTT. Translating it yields CASSPGQANEKLFF. The chain carries TRBV5-1 and TRBJ1-4, with 8 bases matching TRBD1. This CDR3 spans 14 amino acids. The V and J ends lost 4 bases and 3 bases, in that order; junction bases with no gene match: 2. CDR1 is SGHRS, CDR2 YFSETQ, per germline.

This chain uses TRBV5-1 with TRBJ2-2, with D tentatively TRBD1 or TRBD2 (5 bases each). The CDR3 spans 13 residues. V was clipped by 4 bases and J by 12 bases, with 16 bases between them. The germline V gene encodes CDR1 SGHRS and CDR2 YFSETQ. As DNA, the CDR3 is TGCGCCAGCAGCCCGGATGGGGGAAGCAAGCTGTTTTTT. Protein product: CASSPDGGSKLFF.

The CDR3 nucleotides are TGTGCCAGCAGCCCGCCTACAGGGTCCGCTAACTATGGCTACACCTTC. Its protein product is CASSPPTGSANYGYTF. The rearrangement uses TRBV7-9 and TRBJ1-2; possibly TRBD1 for D (6 bases). CDR3 length equals 16 residues. Trimming removed 5 bases at V and 0 bases at J, with 16 bases between. In germline, CDR1 is SEHNR, CDR2 FQNEAQ (reference sequence).

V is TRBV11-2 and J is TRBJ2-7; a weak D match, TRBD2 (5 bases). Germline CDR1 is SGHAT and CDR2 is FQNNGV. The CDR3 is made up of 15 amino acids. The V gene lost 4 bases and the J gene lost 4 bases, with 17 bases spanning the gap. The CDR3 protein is CASSSTRTSLYEQYF. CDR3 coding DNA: TGTGCCAGCAGCTCGACTCGCACTAGTCTATACGAGCAGTACTTC.

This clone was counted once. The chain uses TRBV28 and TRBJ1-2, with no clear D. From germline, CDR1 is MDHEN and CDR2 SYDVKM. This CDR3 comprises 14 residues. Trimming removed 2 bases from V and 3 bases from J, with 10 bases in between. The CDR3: CASSLARGYYGYTF. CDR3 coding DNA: TGTGCCAGCAGTTTAGCTAGAGGGTACTATGGCTACACCTTC.

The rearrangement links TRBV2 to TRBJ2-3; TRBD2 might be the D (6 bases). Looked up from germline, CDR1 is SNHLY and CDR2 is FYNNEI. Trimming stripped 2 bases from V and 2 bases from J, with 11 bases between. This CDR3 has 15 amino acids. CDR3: CASSEKRRATDTQYF. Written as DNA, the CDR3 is TGTGCCAGCAGTGAAAAGCGGAGGGCCACAGATACGCAGTATTTT.

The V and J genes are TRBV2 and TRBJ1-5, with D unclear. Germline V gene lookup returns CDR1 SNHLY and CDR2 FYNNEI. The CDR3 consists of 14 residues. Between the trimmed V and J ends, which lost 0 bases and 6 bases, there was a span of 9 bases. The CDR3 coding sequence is TGTGCCAGCAGTGAAGCCTGGGTCCGTCAGCCCCAGCATTTT. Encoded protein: CASSEAWVRQPQHF.

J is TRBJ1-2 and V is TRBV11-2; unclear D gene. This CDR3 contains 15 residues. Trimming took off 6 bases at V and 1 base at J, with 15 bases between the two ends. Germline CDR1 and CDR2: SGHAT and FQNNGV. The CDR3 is CASSPTQNINYGYTF. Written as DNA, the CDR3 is TGTGCCAGCAGTCCCACACAGAATATTAACTATGGCTACACCTTC.

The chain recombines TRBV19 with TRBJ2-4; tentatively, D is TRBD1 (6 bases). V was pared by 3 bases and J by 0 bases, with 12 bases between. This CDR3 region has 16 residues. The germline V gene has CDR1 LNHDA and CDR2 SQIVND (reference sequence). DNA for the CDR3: TGTGCCAGTAGTATTGGGCAGGGGCTAGCCAAAAACATTCAGTACTTC. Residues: CASSIGQGLAKNIQYF.

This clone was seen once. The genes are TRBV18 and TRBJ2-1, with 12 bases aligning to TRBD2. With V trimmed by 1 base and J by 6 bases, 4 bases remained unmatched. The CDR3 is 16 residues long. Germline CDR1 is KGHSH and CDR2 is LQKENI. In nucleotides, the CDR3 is TGTGCCAGCTCACCACTGCTAGCGGGAGGGGGCAATGAGCAGTTCTTC. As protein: CASSPLLAGGGNEQFF. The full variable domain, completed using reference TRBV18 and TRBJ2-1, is NAGVMQNPRHLVRRRGQEARLRCSPMKGHSHVYWYRQLPEEGLKFMVYLQKENIIDESGMPKERFSAEFPKEGPSILRIQQVVRGDSAAYFCASSPLLAGGGNEQFFGPGTRLTVL.

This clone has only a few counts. The CDR3 coding sequence is TGTGCCAGCAGCTACACAGGGAACACTGAAGCTTTCTTT. Amino acid sequence: CASSYTGNTEAFF. The chain joins TRBV2 to TRBJ1-1; D possibly corresponds to TRBD1 (5 bases). The length of the CDR3 is 13 residues. Germline V gives CDR1 SNHLY, CDR2 FYNNEI. Trimming left V 6 bases short and J 1 base short, with 9 bases between.

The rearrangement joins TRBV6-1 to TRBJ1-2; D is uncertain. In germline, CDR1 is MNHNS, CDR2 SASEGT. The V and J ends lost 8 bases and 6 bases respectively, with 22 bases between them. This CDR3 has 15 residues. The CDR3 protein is CASSAASANENGYTF. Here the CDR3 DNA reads TGTGCCAGCTCTGCTGCCTCCGCGAATGAAAATGGCTACACCTTC.

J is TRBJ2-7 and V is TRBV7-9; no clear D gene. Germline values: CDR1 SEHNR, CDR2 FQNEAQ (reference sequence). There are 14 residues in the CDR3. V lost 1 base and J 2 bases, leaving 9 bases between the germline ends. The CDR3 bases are TGTGCCAGCAGCTTAGATTGGGAAACCTACGAGCAGTACTTC. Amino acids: CASSLDWETYEQYF.

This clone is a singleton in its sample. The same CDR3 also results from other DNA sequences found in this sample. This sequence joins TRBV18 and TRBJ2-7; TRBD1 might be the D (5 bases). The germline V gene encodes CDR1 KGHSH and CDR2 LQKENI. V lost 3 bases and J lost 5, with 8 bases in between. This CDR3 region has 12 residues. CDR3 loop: CASSPRGDEQYF. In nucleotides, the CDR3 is TGTGCCAGCTCACCTAGGGGCGACGAGCAGTACTTC.

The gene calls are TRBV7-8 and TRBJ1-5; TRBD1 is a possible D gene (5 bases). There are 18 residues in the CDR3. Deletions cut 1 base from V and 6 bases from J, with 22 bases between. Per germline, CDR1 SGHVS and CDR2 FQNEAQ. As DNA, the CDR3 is TGTGCCAGCAGCTTAGTCGCCCTAGGGGCCGCAGGCAGTCAGCCCCAGCATTTT. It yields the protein CASSLVALGAAGSQPQHF.

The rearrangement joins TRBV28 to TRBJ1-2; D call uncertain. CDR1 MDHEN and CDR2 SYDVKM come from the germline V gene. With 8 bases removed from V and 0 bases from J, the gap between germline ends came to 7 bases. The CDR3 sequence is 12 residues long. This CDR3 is CASHTANYGYTF. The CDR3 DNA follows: TGTGCCAGCCATACAGCTAACTATGGCTACACCTTC.

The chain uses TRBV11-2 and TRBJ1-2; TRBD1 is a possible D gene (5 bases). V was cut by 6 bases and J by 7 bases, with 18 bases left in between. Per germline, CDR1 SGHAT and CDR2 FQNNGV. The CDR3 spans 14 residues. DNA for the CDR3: TGTGCCAGCAGACCCAGCCGTTCTAGGGGTGGCTACACCTTC. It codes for CASRPSRSRGGYTF.

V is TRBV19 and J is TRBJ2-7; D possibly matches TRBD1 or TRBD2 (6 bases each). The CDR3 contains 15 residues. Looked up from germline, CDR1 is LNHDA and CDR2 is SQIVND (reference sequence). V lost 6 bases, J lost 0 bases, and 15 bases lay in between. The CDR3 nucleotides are TGTGCCAGTAGGGTAGGGGGGACGGGCTCCTACGAGCAGTACTTC. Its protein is CASRVGGTGSYEQYF. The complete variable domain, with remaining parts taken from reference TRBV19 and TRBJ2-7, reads DGGITQSPKYLFRKEGQNVTLSCEQNLNHDAMYWYRQDPGQGLRLIYYSQIVNDFQKGDIAEGYSVSREKKESFPLTVTSAQKNPTAFYLCASRVGGTGSYEQYFGPGTRLTVT.

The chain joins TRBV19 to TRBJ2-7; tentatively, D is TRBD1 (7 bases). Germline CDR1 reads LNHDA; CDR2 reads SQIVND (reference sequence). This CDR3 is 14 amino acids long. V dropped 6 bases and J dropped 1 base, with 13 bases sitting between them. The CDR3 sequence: CASRRQGGSYEQYF. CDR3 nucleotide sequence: TGTGCCAGTAGGAGGCAGGGGGGTTCCTACGAGCAGTACTTC.

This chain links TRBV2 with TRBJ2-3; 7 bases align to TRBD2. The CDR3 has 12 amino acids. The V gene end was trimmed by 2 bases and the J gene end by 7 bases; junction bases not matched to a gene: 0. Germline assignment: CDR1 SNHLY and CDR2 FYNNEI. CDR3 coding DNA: TGTGCCAGCAGTGAAAGCGGGAATACGCAGTATTTT. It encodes CASSESGNTQYF.

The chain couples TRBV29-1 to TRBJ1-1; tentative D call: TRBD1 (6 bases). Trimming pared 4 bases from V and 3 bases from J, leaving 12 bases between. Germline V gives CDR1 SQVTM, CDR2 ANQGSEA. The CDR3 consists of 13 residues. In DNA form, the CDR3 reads TGCAGCGTTGGTAAGGGGGGGTACACTGAAGCTTTCTTT. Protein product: CSVGKGGYTEAFF.

The CDR3 protein is CASSHRNSGNTIYF. CDR3 nucleotides: TGTGCCAGCAGCCACAGGAACTCTGGAAACACCATATATTTT. The chain employs TRBV7-2 and TRBJ1-3; perhaps TRBD1 as D (5 bases). The CDR3 is 14 residues long. Deletions cut 5 bases from V and 0 bases from J, with 8 bases between. CDR1 SGHTA and CDR2 FQGNSA come from the germline V gene.